This passage covers 29 T cell receptor beta chains from one sample sequenced in a study of early T cells in non-severe SARS-CoV-2 infection. TCRdb processed the 5' RACE reads anew with MiXCR; each CDR3 protein has one entry. In the table there are tens of thousands of distinct CDR3 sequences, roughly 8.8% of which are singletons. Material for sequencing was whole blood. These receptors all come from an adult who was a healthcare worker with PCR-confirmed SARS-CoV-2 infection or an uninfected control (not recorded which).

This clonotype was counted only a few times. V is TRBV9 and J is TRBJ2-1; a weak D match, TRBD1 (6 bases). CDR1 and CDR2 (germline): SGDLS, YYNGEE. This CDR3 is built from 16 residues. The V and J ends lost 4 bases and 5 bases respectively, with 19 bases between them. CDR3 nucleotides: TGTGCCAGCAGCTCTGAATGGACAGCAGATAACAATGAGCAGTTCTTC. Translation: CASSSEWTADNNEQFF. The full variable domain, in which reference TRBV9 and TRBJ2-1 provide the parts outside the CDR3, is DSGVTQTPKHLITATGQRVTLRCSPRSGDLSVYWYQQSLDQGLQFLIQYYNGEERAKGNILERFSAQQFPDLHSELNLSSLELGDSALYFCASSSEWTADNNEQFFGPGTRLTVL.

The chain has TRBV7-9 and TRBJ2-7, with D perhaps matching TRBD1 or TRBD2 (6 bases each). V dropped 4 bases and J dropped 3 bases, with 13 bases sitting between them. Germline CDR1 reads SEHNR; CDR2 reads FQNEAQ (reference sequence). The CDR3 is 14 residues long. CDR3 DNA sequence: TGTGCCAGCAGCTACCACGGGGGCGACTACGAGCAGTACTTC. This encodes CASSYHGGDYEQYF.

In this sample, this clonotype turned up many times. The CDR3 loop is CASSQNYEQYF. The DNA for the CDR3 is TGTGCCAGCAGTCAGAATTACGAGCAGTACTTC. The gene calls are TRBV2 and TRBJ2-7, with unresolved D. The CDR3 length is 11 residues. V was shortened by 5 bases and J by 4 bases, with 6 bases between the two germline ends. Germline V gives CDR1 SNHLY, CDR2 FYNNEI. The complete variable domain, with remaining parts taken from reference TRBV2 and TRBJ2-7, reads EPEVTQTPSHQVTQMGQEVILRCVPISNHLYFYWYRQILGQKVEFLVSFYNNEISEKSEIFDDQFSVERPDGSNFTLKIRSTKLEDSAMYFCASSQNYEQYFGPGTRLTVT.

This clonotype was detected a few times. The genes are TRBV5-1 and TRBJ2-1, with TRBD2 as a possible D gene (6 bases). Looked up from germline, CDR1 is SGHRS and CDR2 is YFSETQ. The CDR3 runs 13 residues. Trimming removed 7 bases at V and 4 bases at J, with 12 bases between. The CDR3 DNA follows: TGCGCCAGCGGGACTGACTCATACAATGAGCAGTTCTTC. Protein sequence: CASGTDSYNEQFF.

The rearrangement links TRBV6-2 or TRBV6-3 to TRBJ2-7; D gene unclear. This CDR3 has 13 residues. Germline V gene data show CDR1 as MNHEY and CDR2 as SVGEGT. Trimming shortened V by 5 bases and J by 3 bases, and 11 bases separated the two germline ends. CDR3 nucleotide sequence: TGTGCCAGCAGTCTCATTGCGGTCTACGAGCAGTACTTC. It yields the protein CASSLIAVYEQYF.

The CDR3 DNA is TGCGCCAGCAGCCCGTTGACCGGGACAGACTACGAGCAGTACTTC. Protein product: CASSPLTGTDYEQYF. The chain links TRBV5-1 to TRBJ2-7, with TRBD1 matching 7 bases. The CDR3 covers 15 residues. The trim removed 4 bases at V and 3 bases at J, leaving 10 bases unmatched. Germline assignment: CDR1 SGHRS and CDR2 YFSETQ. The full variable domain, its missing parts supplied by reference TRBV5-1 and TRBJ2-7, is KAGVTQTPRYLIKTRGQQVTLSCSPISGHRSVSWYQQTPGQGLQFLFEYFSETQRNKGNFPGRFSGRQFSNSRSEMNVSTLELGDSALYLCASSPLTGTDYEQYFGPGTRLTVT.

This clonotype was detected only a few times. CDR3 sequence reads: CAISGGTDDTEAFF. The DNA for the CDR3 is TGTGCCATCAGTGGGGGGACAGACGACACTGAAGCTTTCTTT. The gene calls are TRBV10-3 and TRBJ1-1; 7 bases are shared with TRBD1. This CDR3 has 14 residues. V shed 4 bases, J shed 3 bases, and the junction held 5 bases outside the gene matches. The germline V gene has CDR1 ENHRY and CDR2 SYGVKD.

This clonotype was seen ten or more times. The chain carries TRBV7-3 and TRBJ1-1; D uncertain. There are 13 residues in the CDR3. The germline V and J ends were trimmed by 5 bases and 4 bases, with 11 bases remaining between them. Looked up from germline, CDR1 is SGHTA and CDR2 is FQGTGA. The CDR3 sequence is CASSLFMGTEAFF. In DNA, the CDR3 is TGTGCCAGCAGCCTATTCATGGGCACTGAAGCTTTCTTT.

This chain connects TRBV7-9 to TRBJ2-3; D may correspond to TRBD1 or TRBD2 (5 bases each). Germline CDR1 reads SEHNR; CDR2 reads FQNEAQ (reference sequence). This CDR3 has 13 residues. Between the trimmed V and J ends, which lost 5 bases and 2 bases, there was a span of 8 bases. CDR3 nucleotide sequence: TGTGCCAGCAGCCTCGGGACCACAGATACGCAGTATTTT. Translation: CASSLGTTDTQYF.

This clonotype was observed at least ten times. The J gene is TRBJ2-1, the V gene TRBV7-9; no clear D gene. This CDR3 is built from 11 residues. Trimming removed 8 bases from V and 7 bases from J, with 9 bases in between. Germline loops: CDR1 SEHNR, CDR2 FQNEAQ (reference sequence). CDR3 DNA sequence: TGTGCCAGCCGGTTCGGGAATGAGCAGTTCTTC. Protein product: CASRFGNEQFF.

This clonotype has only a few counts. The chain links TRBV6-6 to TRBJ2-2, with D maybe TRBD1 (5 bases). The germline V gene has CDR1 MNHNY and CDR2 SVGAGI (reference sequence). This CDR3 is 16 amino acids long. The V end lost 5 bases, the J end lost 3 bases, and 16 bases lay between the germline ends. CDR3 DNA: TGTGCCAGCAGTAGGCTCAGGGAATCGGACACCGGGGAGCTGTTTTTT. It encodes CASSRLRESDTGELFF.

The CDR3 sequence: CASSQDRLASSTDTQYF. In DNA form, the CDR3 reads TGTGCCAGCAGCCAGGATCGACTAGCGAGCAGCACAGATACGCAGTATTTT. V is TRBV3-1 and J is TRBJ2-3, with 8 nucleotides matching TRBD2. J gave up 0 bases and V 3 bases, and 8 bases lay outside the gene matches. CDR3 size: 17 residues. Germline V gives CDR1 LGHDT, CDR2 YNNKEL (reference sequence).

This clonotype has just a few counts. The DNA for the CDR3 is TGTGCCAGCAGCCAAGATCTGGGACTGACCGAGACCCAGTACTTC. It codes for CASSQDLGLTETQYF. This chain links TRBV3-1 with TRBJ2-5, with a weak D call TRBD2 (6 bases). From germline, CDR1 is LGHDT and CDR2 YNNKEL (reference sequence). Trimming removed 0 bases from V and 5 bases from J, with 13 bases in between. CDR3 length equals 15 residues.

This clonotype is a singleton in its sample. The chain employs TRBV7-9 and TRBJ2-1, with 7 nucleotides matching TRBD2. Germline lookup yields CDR1 SEHNR and CDR2 FQNEAQ (reference sequence). CDR3 length: 16 residues. With V trimmed by 2 bases and J by 2 bases, 6 bases remained unmatched. The CDR3 nucleotides are TGTGCCAGCAGCTTATATACGGGACTAACCTACAATGAGCAGTTCTTC. The encoded protein is CASSLYTGLTYNEQFF.

The J gene is TRBJ2-1, the V gene TRBV5-1; TRBD2 matches 8 bases. The germline V gene has CDR1 SGHRS and CDR2 YFSETQ. The V segment lost 4 bases and the J segment 3 bases; nucleotides outside the gene matches: 9. The length of the CDR3 is 16 residues. The CDR3 coding sequence is TGCGCCAGCAGCCCCGGCCAGCGGGGGTTCTACAATGAGCAGTTCTTC. Translated: CASSPGQRGFYNEQFF.

This clonotype was found a few times. The chain uses TRBV13 and TRBJ1-2; TRBD1 aligns across 7 bases. The CDR3 is made up of 13 amino acids. Germline assignment: CDR1 PRHDT and CDR2 FYEKMQ (reference sequence). With 6 bases clipped from V and 3 bases from J, the junction kept 4 bases outside the gene matches. CDR3 nucleotides: TGTGCCAGCAGACAGACAGGGTACTATGGCTACACCTTC. Amino acid sequence: CASRQTGYYGYTF. The full variable domain, completed using reference TRBV13 and TRBJ1-2, is AAGVIQSPRHLIKEKRETATLKCYPIPRHDTVYWYQQGPGQDPQFLISFYEKMQSDKGSIPDRFSAQQFSDYHSELNMSSLELGDSALYFCASRQTGYYGYTFGSGTRLTVV.

The chain has TRBV7-2 and TRBJ2-6; no clear D gene. CDR1 SGHTA and CDR2 FQGNSA come from the germline V gene. The CDR3 loop spans 14 amino acids. Trimming left V 6 bases short and J 0 bases short, with 6 bases between. CDR3 sequence reads: CASSSYSGANVLTF. Here the CDR3 DNA reads TGTGCCAGCAGTTCCTACTCTGGGGCCAACGTCCTGACTTTC. Drawing the rest from reference TRBV7-2 and TRBJ2-6, the complete variable domain is GAGVSQSPSNKVTEKGKDVELRCDPISGHTALYWYRQSLGQGLEFLIYFQGNSAPDKSGLPSDRFSAERTGGSVSTLTIQRTQQEDSAVYLCASSSYSGANVLTFGAGSRLTVL.

This clonotype occurred many times. J is TRBJ1-2 and V is TRBV11-2; D uncertain. The CDR3 is 13 residues long. Between the trimmed V and J ends, which lost 4 bases and 4 bases, there was a span of 10 bases. CDR1 SGHAT and CDR2 FQNNGV come from the germline V gene. The CDR3 loop reads CASSYGRTYGYTF. The CDR3 region has the DNA TGTGCCAGCAGCTACGGACGGACCTATGGCTACACCTTC.

This clonotype was counted once. V usage is TRBV7-9 and J usage is TRBJ1-5; D is possibly TRBD1 (6 bases). Germline V gene data show CDR1 as SEHNR and CDR2 as FQNEAQ (reference sequence). Trimming stripped 5 bases from V and 6 bases from J, with 14 bases between. This CDR3 has 14 amino acids. The CDR3 here is CASSLGGGPQPQHF. For the CDR3, the DNA is TGTGCCAGCAGCCTAGGGGGAGGACCTCAGCCCCAGCATTTT.

This rearrangement joins TRBV6-5 to TRBJ2-3; 8 bases match TRBD2. V dropped 11 bases and J dropped 0; count of bases not matched to a gene: 13. The CDR3 length is 16 residues. Germline V lookup: CDR1 MNHEY, CDR2 SVGAGI. The CDR3 region has the DNA TGTGCCGTCGGCTTTAGCGGGGCTTCTAGCACAGATACGCAGTATTTT. Translation: CAVGFSGASSTDTQYF.

This clonotype was recorded at least ten times. V usage is TRBV30 and J usage is TRBJ1-1; TRBD1 agrees at 8 bases. V shed 5 bases, J shed 5 bases, and the junction held 4 bases outside the gene matches. The CDR3 contains 12 residues. CDR1 is GTSNPN and CDR2 is SVGIG in the germline V gene (reference sequence). CDR3 bases: TGTGCCTGGGGAACAGGGGGTACTGAAGCTTTCTTT. It is translated as CAWGTGGTEAFF.

This clonotype was detected many times. CDR3 sequence: CASSHQLAGGTYEQYF. The CDR3 nucleotides read TGCGCCAGCAGCCATCAACTAGCGGGGGGTACCTACGAGCAGTACTTC. The chain recombines TRBV4-1 with TRBJ2-7; TRBD2 agrees at 12 bases. The CDR3 has 16 residues. After removal of 3 bases from V and 2 bases from J, the junction contained 5 bases not matched to a gene. Per germline, CDR1 MGHRA and CDR2 YSYEKL.

This rearrangement joins TRBV10-3 to TRBJ2-1; tentative D call: TRBD1 (8 bases). The CDR3 extends over 13 amino acids. Germline assignment: CDR1 ENHRY and CDR2 SYGVKD. With 5 bases removed from V and 5 bases from J, the gap between germline ends came to 10 bases. The CDR3 here is CAISTGGDNEQFF. The CDR3, as DNA: TGTGCCATCAGTACAGGGGGGGACAATGAGCAGTTCTTC.

This clonotype has just a few counts. The V gene is TRBV15, the J gene TRBJ2-1; TRBD2 matches at 7 bases. This CDR3 has 15 amino acids. The germline V gene encodes CDR1 LNHNV and CDR2 YYDKDF (reference sequence). V was clipped by 1 base and J by 7 bases; unmatched bases: 7. CDR3 amino acids: CATSRGRLAGNEQFF. The CDR3 coding sequence is TGTGCCACCAGCAGAGGACGACTAGCCGGGAATGAGCAGTTCTTC.

This clonotype was seen more than once but under ten times. The rearrangement links TRBV5-5 to TRBJ2-1; 8 bases align to TRBD1. The CDR3 covers 15 residues. Germline CDR1 SGHKS, CDR2 YYEKEE (reference sequence). The junction had 7 bases not matched to a gene; V was cut back by 4 bases and J by 4 bases. The CDR3 sequence: CASSPGRQGYNEQFF. CDR3 bases: TGTGCCAGCAGCCCCGGCCGACAGGGGTACAATGAGCAGTTCTTC.

This clonotype came up a few times. The V call is TRBV2, the J call TRBJ2-1; no clear D gene. The length of the CDR3 is 12 residues. The germline CDR1 and CDR2 sequences are SNHLY and FYNNEI. V was shortened by 3 bases and J by 10 bases, with 10 bases between the two germline ends. The CDR3 bases are TGTGCCAGCAGTGACAGGTTTGGAGAGCAGTTCTTC. It yields the protein CASSDRFGEQFF.

This clonotype was counted between two and nine times. This chain connects TRBV7-3 to TRBJ1-5; tentative D call: TRBD1 (6 bases). Trimming removed 7 bases at V and 1 base at J, with 17 bases between. Germline V gives CDR1 SGHTA, CDR2 FQGTGA. The CDR3 consists of 16 residues. The CDR3 spells CASTLWGGPSNQPQHF. The CDR3, as DNA: TGTGCCAGCACCCTGTGGGGGGGGCCAAGCAATCAGCCCCAGCATTTT.

This clonotype was recorded many times. The V gene is TRBV5-5, the J gene TRBJ1-2; 7 bases fit TRBD1. The junction had 11 bases not matched to a gene; V was cut back by 4 bases and J by 2 bases. Germline values: CDR1 SGHKS, CDR2 YYEKEE (reference sequence). This CDR3 contains 16 residues. The CDR3 bases are TGTGCCAGCAGCAAGTCGGGACAGTGGGGGAACTATGGCTACACCTTC. Its translation is CASSKSGQWGNYGYTF.

CDR3 sequence reads: CASSPSAGFYNEQFF. The CDR3, as DNA: TGTGCCAGCAGCCCATCAGCGGGGTTCTACAATGAGCAGTTCTTC. This chain uses TRBV4-2 with TRBJ2-1; 7 positions agree with TRBD2. With V trimmed by 4 bases and J by 3 bases, 6 bases remained unmatched. Germline-derived CDR1 and CDR2 are LGHNA and YNFKEQ. The CDR3 totals 15 residues.